This is a list of T cell receptor beta chains from one sample in a study of human T cells and chemical hapten exposure. TCRdb reprocessed the RACE reads with MiXCR, giving one entry per CDR3 protein. The sample includes about 380,000 distinct CDR3 sequences, 4.5% to 5.5% seen only once; the top ten take around 2.6%. Source: whole blood, taken in connection with sensitization to the hapten diphenylcyclopropenone (DPC). The source is a woman aged 45-65 years with alopecia areata. Some clones in this sample may be carry-over from other donors' samples. Both conserved end residues are part of each CDR3.

V	J	CDR3
TRBV6-5	TRBJ2-5	CASSTSGGLQETQYF
TRBV10-2	TRBJ1-1	CASKGQPNTEAFF
TRBV7-9	TRBJ2-7	CASSPAVGRYEQYF
TRBV6-2/TRBV6-3	TRBJ2-2	CASTHAGELFF
TRBV27	TRBJ1-6	CASSLSRGFYNSPLHF
TRBV2	TRBJ2-1	CASSRPSGSSYNEQFF
TRBV15	TRBJ2-1	CATTFLGRGPNNEQFF
TRBV5-4	TRBJ2-5	CASSLVEQETQYF
TRBV6-1	TRBJ1-6	CASSRDRRPGSYNSPLHF
TRBV20-1	TRBJ2-3	CSARDIAVGTDTQYF
TRBV28	TRBJ1-5	CASSFRTGAQPQHF
TRBV9	TRBJ1-1	CASSVEGGRTEAFF
TRBV29-1	TRBJ1-1	CSARTGGARTEAFF
TRBV6-2/TRBV6-3	TRBJ2-2	CASSYPGRAGGELFF
TRBV6-5	TRBJ1-6	CASSYDGGNSPLHF
TRBV4-2	TRBJ1-5	CASSQGRQDQPQHF
TRBV5-1	TRBJ2-7	CASSSRTGGYEQYF
TRBV7-3	TRBJ2-1	CASSLSGDEQFF
TRBV30	TRBJ2-2	CAWSVLIAGELFF
TRBV9	TRBJ1-3	CASSVAGNMDTIYF
TRBV4-2	TRBJ1-5	CASSQEGYSNQPQHF
TRBV29-1	TRBJ2-5	CSVGTTEETQYF
TRBV6-6	TRBJ1-4	CASSYFTVEKLFF
TRBV30	TRBJ2-3	CAWLSGADTQYF
TRBV29-1	TRBJ1-2	CSVETGLSSYGYTF
TRBV27	TRBJ2-7	CASSWSGGTYEQYF
TRBV6-2/TRBV6-3	TRBJ1-2	CASRWTANYGYTF
TRBV30	TRBJ2-1	CAWSAPLAGGPYNEQFF
TRBV10-3	TRBJ2-1	CAISRLAGDNEQFF
TRBV27	TRBJ2-4	CAGEVGIAGGLAKNIQYF
TRBV2	TRBJ2-4	CASSEVGGVDIQYF
TRBV7-6	TRBJ1-6	CASSLEDRNNSPLHF
TRBV7-8	TRBJ2-7	CASSLSGTYYEQYF
TRBV5-6	TRBJ1-6	CASSLAHNNSPLHF
TRBV12-3/TRBV12-4	TRBJ1-1	CASRYEGARLTEAFF
TRBV6-5	TRBJ2-3	CATTGDTQYF
TRBV12-3/TRBV12-4	TRBJ2-1	CASGQGAGEQFF
TRBV15	TRBJ1-4	CATSRSVGTEKLFF
TRBV9	TRBJ2-7	CASSAGLAGTYEQYF
TRBV27	TRBJ2-7	CASSRTGPTEQYF
TRBV7-3	TRBJ1-5	CASSRRRDRVADQPQHF
TRBV20-1	TRBJ2-3	CSATGLAGVVGDTQYF
TRBV6-1	TRBJ1-1	CATEQGGFTEAFF
TRBV4-2	TRBJ2-4	CASSQEGPPHHF
TRBV12-3/TRBV12-4	TRBJ2-7	CASSFSADSEQYF
TRBV30	TRBJ2-3	CAWSEAGTDTQYF
TRBV7-9	TRBJ2-3	CASSLPTDSAAQYF
TRBV3-1	TRBJ2-1	CASSQDGAGSDEQFF
TRBV20-1	TRBJ2-5	CSARDDRGTSGILGETQYF
TRBV11-3	TRBJ2-1	CASSEGGLNEQFF
TRBV20-1	TRBJ1-4	CSAKTGINEKLFF
TRBV2	TRBJ1-5	CASSEAKSKGLQPQHF
TRBV15	TRBJ1-2	CATSRGDGGGKANYGYTF
TRBV20-1	TRBJ2-1	CSAKELLLSEQFF
TRBV15	TRBJ2-7	CATSSVQGGKDEQYF
TRBV29-1	TRBJ1-2	CSVEEVLTLNYGYTF
TRBV24-1	TRBJ1-2	CATSDLWQSYGYTF
TRBV15	TRBJ1-5	CATSSGGGSQPQHF
TRBV6-5	TRBJ2-5	CASSYSGQGRETQYF
TRBV28	TRBJ2-6	CASSSITGTASGANVLTF